This record looks at one T cell receptor beta chain sequence and its context. Its target is unknown. cDNA was made in eight separate reactions per sample. The study subjected TCRalpha and TCRbeta cDNA to two nested PCRs of approximately 16 and 10 cycles. TCRdb reprocessed the 5' RACE reads, with one entry per CDR3 protein and no DNA. The listing records around 410,000 distinct CDR3 sequences. The record originates from a study of monozygotic twins with inflammatory bowel disease. Overall study findings and caveats: Among IBD patients, TCRbeta diversity (inverse Simpson) was lower than in healthy co-twins. With others, IBD patients shared fewer clonotypes than healthy twins did, especially with disease activity.

Germline CDR1 is SGHRS and CDR2 is YFSETQ. The CDR3 consists of 15 residues. This sequence joins TRBV5-1 and TRBJ1-1. The TCR sequence derives from a human donor with ulcerative colitis or Crohn's disease, or a healthy co-twin of an affected twin (not recorded which). Sequencing was carried out using blood. CDR3 residues: CASSDRQFMNTEAFF.